This T cell receptor (beta chain) was sequenced during a study of T cells in Graves' hyperthyroidism and ophthalmopathy. This clonotype was recorded a few times. The CDR3 length is 13 residues. Germline lookup yields CDR1 DFQATT and CDR2 SNEGSKA (reference sequence). The J segment lost 5 bases and the V segment lost 6 bases, leaving 6 bases of the junction unmatched. TCR beta CDR3 sequences were amplified from RNA transcripts. HTBI primers were used for first-round RT-PCR of the TCR CDR3. TCRdb passed the multiplex PCR reads through MiXCR, listing each CDR3 protein once. The sample shows more than 550,000 distinct CDR3 sequences, 15% to 20% of them seen only once.

Sequenced input: blood. The receptor was derived from a woman aged 45-65 years with Graves' hyperthyroidism that later progressed to Graves' ophthalmopathy. J is TRBJ1-4 and V is TRBV20-1, with 7 bases matching TRBD1. Written as DNA, the CDR3 is TGCAGTGCGAGGGACAGCCGCAATGAAAAACTGTTTTTT. This encodes CSARDSRNEKLFF.